This TCR beta chain was identified in a study of shared clonotypes between healthy human individuals. TCRdb's table, derived via immunoSEQ multiplex PCR, lists solely in-frame clones and lacks some. In the table there are 470,000 or so clones, approximately 81% of which are singletons. Regarding this clone: Antigen: not known.

Germline V gives CDR1 MNHEY, CDR2 SMNVEV (reference sequence). Deletions cut 6 bases from V and 2 bases from J, with 13 bases between. The CDR3 sequence is 15 residues long. Study-level results: Sequencing depth was expected to affect clonotype sharing among donors.

Sequenced sample: PBMCs. The chain recombines TRBV27 with TRBJ2-2; a possible D gene is TRBD1 (6 bases). The sequence was collected from a woman in her forties in good health. Some clones in this sample may be carry-over from other donors' samples. The CDR3 sequence is CASSIGTQNTGELFF. CDR3 DNA: TGTGCCAGCAGCATTGGGACACAAAACACCGGGGAGCTGTTTTTT.